The 6 T cell receptor beta chains given below trace back to one sample, sequenced in a study of CD8+ T cells in alopecia areata. Stated treatment: oral pan-JAK inhibitor, 5-10 mg twice daily. As the sequencing template, cDNA was produced by extracting RNA and reverse transcribing it. Method: immunoSEQ multiplex PCR; TCRdb's copy keeps in-frame clones and lacks some. The sample includes 150,000 to 200,000 clones, roughly 62% of them seen just once. This sample comprised CD8+ T cells sorted from blood, obtained at week 24, from a patient treated with tofacitinib. These receptors all come from a human donor with alopecia areata.

This clone has only a few counts. CDR3: CASSSTGSSYNSPLHF. CDR3 nucleotides: TGTGCCAGCAGCTCAACGGGGAGCTCCTATAATTCACCCCTCCACTTT. The V gene is TRBV7-9, the J gene TRBJ1-6; D unclear. The CDR3 length is 16 residues. Germline CDR1 SEHNR, CDR2 FQNEAQ (reference sequence). V was shortened by 4 bases and J by 0 bases, with 10 bases between the two germline ends.

CDR3 DNA sequence: TGCGCCAGCAGCCCAGTGGGGACAGACGGCTCCTACGAGCAGTACTTC. Translated: CASSPVGTDGSYEQYF. The chain employs TRBV5-1 and TRBJ2-7, with 7 bases that match TRBD1. Trimming cost V 4 bases and J 0 bases; bases outside gene matches: 10. The germline CDR1 and CDR2 sequences are SGHRS and YFSETQ. CDR3 length: 16 residues.

This clone was seen a few times. V usage is TRBV25-1 and J usage is TRBJ2-7; D remains unclear. CDR3 length: 12 residues. Trimming stripped 2 bases from V and 4 bases from J, with 6 bases between. Germline assignment: CDR1 MGHDK and CDR2 SYGVNS. CDR3 in amino acids: CASSEVSYEQYF. As DNA, the CDR3 is TGTGCCAGCAGTGAAGTGTCGTACGAGCAGTACTTC.

The chain combines TRBV25-1 with TRBJ1-1, with D perhaps TRBD1 (5 bases). V was shortened by 5 bases and J by 5 bases, with 15 bases between the two germline ends. Germline-derived CDR1 and CDR2 are MGHDK and SYGVNS. This CDR3 has 14 amino acids. CDR3 sequence (DNA): TGTGCCAGCAGTCCAATCGGGGGAGGTACTGAAGCTTTCTTT. It codes for CASSPIGGGTEAFF.

This clone was seen a handful of times. This chain connects TRBV7-9 to TRBJ2-3; a weak D match, TRBD2 (5 bases). Germline V gene sequence: CDR1 SEHNR, CDR2 FQNEAQ (reference sequence). The CDR3 is made up of 11 amino acids. CDR3: CATGNTDTQYF. The CDR3 DNA reads TGTGCTACGGGGAACACAGATACGCAGTATTTT. The variable domain in full, with the rest retrieved from reference TRBV7-9 and TRBJ2-3, is DTGVSQNPRHKITKRGQNVTFRCDPISEHNRLYWYRQTLGQGPEFLTYFQNEAQLEKSRLLSDRFSAERPKGSFSTLEIQRTEQGDSAMYLCATGNTDTQYFGPGTRLTVL.

This rearrangement joins TRBV7-3 to TRBJ2-3; 7 nucleotides match TRBD1. The germline CDR1 and CDR2 sequences are SGHTA and FQGTGA. The CDR3 length is 15 residues. V trimming: 2 bases; J trimming: 4 bases; junction bases outside the gene matches: 6. The CDR3 nucleotides are TGTGCCAGCAGCTTAGAGGGGGCGTTGTCAGATACGCAGTATTTT. It encodes CASSLEGALSDTQYF.